This is a list of T cell receptor beta chains from one sample in a study of T cell responses to AZD1222 COVID-19 vaccine. Generated by immunoSEQ multiplex PCR, the TCRdb table keeps only in-frame clones and is missing some. Of about 110,000 clones in the sample, 88% were seen once. The sample consisted of peripheral blood, taken on day 0 of AZD1222 vaccination. All receptors derive from an adult in good health. Both conserved end residues are part of each CDR3. A D gene is named only where the DNA matches it firmly. The size of a clone is reported for some rows only, either as once, few or many, or as a class for expanded clones.

-	TRBJ1-1	TRBV27	-	CASRWDLRNTEAFF	TGTGCCAGCAGGTGGGACCTCAGAAACACTGAAGCTTTCTTT
TRBD1	TRBJ1-1	TRBV18	-	CASSPSTGGTEAFF	TGTGCCAGCTCACCTTCGACAGGGGGCACTGAAGCTTTCTTT
-	TRBJ2-5	TRBV24-1	-	CATSDGGTAYRQETQYF	TGTGCCACCAGTGACGGAGGGACAGCGTACCGACAAGAGACCCAGTACTTC
TRBD1	TRBJ1-2	TRBV5-1	-	CASSGGQRLRAGYGYTF	TGCGCCAGCAGCGGGGGACAGCGCCTTAGGGCCGGCTATGGCTACACCTTC
TRBD1	TRBJ1-1	TRBV6-5	-	CASRYGGQGREAFF	TGTGCCAGCAGATACGGTGGACAGGGTCGTGAAGCTTTCTTT
-	TRBJ2-5	TRBV6-1	-	CASSDDFQETQYF	TGTGCCAGCAGTGACGACTTCCAAGAGACCCAGTACTTC
-	TRBJ2-7	TRBV6-6	-	CASSYRGINEQYF	TGTGCCAGCAGTTACCGGGGTATCAACGAGCAGTACTTC
-	TRBJ1-1	TRBV6-6	-	CASSYRRDAFF	TGTGCCAGCAGTTACCGCAGGGACGCTTTCTTT
TRBD1	TRBJ1-2	TRBV18	-	CASSLQLPGQGLQNNYGYTF	TGTGCCAGCTCACTACAACTTCCGGGACAGGGGCTCCAGAATAACTATGGCTACACCTTC
TRBD2	TRBJ2-2	TRBV5-8	-	CASSLMPISGMGTGELFF	TGTGCCAGCAGCTTGATGCCCATTAGCGGGATGGGGACCGGGGAGCTGTTTTTT
-	TRBJ1-1	TRBV19	-	CASITGPYNTEAFF	TGTGCCAGTATTACCGGGCCATACAACACTGAAGCTTTCTTT
-	TRBJ1-5	TRBV5-1	-	CASSFGWGNQPQHF	TGCGCCAGCAGCTTTGGGTGGGGCAATCAGCCCCAGCATTTT
-	TRBJ2-7	TRBV2	-	CASSDQGFGEQYF	TGTGCCAGCAGTGACCAGGGTTTTGGTGAGCAGTACTTC
TRBD1	TRBJ1-3	TRBV19	-	CASRLTGGNTIYF	TGTGCCAGTAGATTGACAGGGGGCAACACCATATATTTT
TRBD1	TRBJ2-7	TRBV5-6	-	CASRVRGRGHEQYF	TGTGCCAGCCGGGTCAGGGGGAGAGGCCACGAGCAGTACTTC
TRBD2	TRBJ2-1	TRBV9	-	CASSPGTSANEQFF	TGTGCCAGCAGCCCCGGGACTAGCGCCAATGAGCAGTTCTTC
-	TRBJ2-3	TRBV5-8	-	CASSLAIPPTDTQYF	TGTGCCAGCAGCTTGGCCATCCCCCCCACAGATACGCAGTATTTT
TRBD1	TRBJ1-2	TRBV30	-	CAWSELGQKNYGYTF	TGTGCCTGGAGCGAATTGGGACAGAAGAACTATGGCTACACCTTC
TRBD1	TRBJ1-5	TRBV4-1	-	CASSQVTGGLSNQPQHF	TGCGCCAGCAGCCAGGTCACAGGGGGCCTTAGCAATCAGCCCCAGCATTTT
TRBD1	TRBJ1-4	TRBV28	-	CASSLLPGQGSEKLFF	TGTGCCAGCAGTTTACTACCGGGACAGGGATCTGAAAAACTGTTTTTT
-	TRBJ1-3	TRBV3-1/TRBV3-2	-	CASSPRDLAFSGNTIYF	TGTGCCAGCAGCCCCCGGGACCTCGCCTTCTCTGGAAACACCATATATTTT
-	TRBJ1-4	TRBV7-8	few	CASSLYGGGEKLFF	TGTGCCAGCAGCTTATATGGGGGAGGTGAAAAACTGTTTTTT
TRBD1	TRBJ1-5	TRBV10-2	-	CASSEGRDRYQPQHF	TGCGCCAGCAGTGAGGGCAGGGACAGATATCAGCCCCAGCATTTT
-	TRBJ1-1	TRBV21-1	-	CASSSGSLGTEAFF	TGTGCCAGCAGCTCCGGGTCCCTCGGGACTGAAGCTTTCTTT
-	TRBJ1-2	TRBV10-1	-	CASAGSPSSGYTF	TGCGCCAGCGCGGGATCCCCCTCTTCCGGCTACACCTTC
TRBD1	TRBJ1-5	TRBV5-4	-	CASSSGQGGPQHF	TGTGCCAGCAGCTCGGGACAGGGAGGTCCCCAGCATTTT
-	TRBJ1-1	TRBV5-1	-	CASSQDRAATEAFF	TGCGCCAGCAGCCAGGACCGCGCGGCCACTGAAGCTTTCTTT
-	TRBJ1-3	TRBV5-1	-	CASSLGSRTAGNTIYF	TGCGCCAGCAGCCTCGGGTCCAGGACAGCTGGAAACACCATATATTTT
-	TRBJ1-2	TRBV4-1	-	CASSPDVLNYGYTF	TGCGCCAGCAGCCCAGACGTACTTAACTATGGCTACACCTTC
TRBD1	TRBJ1-2	TRBV18	-	CASSPRGQDFYGYTF	TGTGCCAGCTCACCTCGCGGACAGGATTTCTATGGCTACACCTTC
TRBD2	TRBJ2-1	TRBV28	-	CAILTSGGGNEQFF	TGTGCCATCCTCACTAGCGGGGGCGGGAATGAGCAGTTCTTC
-	TRBJ1-1	TRBV6-5	-	CASRPPGRNTEAFF	TGTGCCAGCAGGCCCCCGGGTCGGAACACTGAAGCTTTCTTT
TRBD1	TRBJ2-2	TRBV5-1	-	CATQTGGFGELFF	TGCGCCACCCAGACAGGGGGCTTCGGGGAGCTGTTTTTT
-	TRBJ1-1	TRBV27	-	CASSLSPRVEAFF	TGTGCCAGCAGTTTATCGCCCAGGGTTGAAGCTTTCTTT
-	TRBJ1-2	TRBV6-4	-	CASSDSWALSTYGYTF	TGTGCCAGCAGTGACTCTTGGGCACTTAGCACCTATGGCTACACCTTC
-	TRBJ2-7	TRBV27	-	CASSSLTDSSYEQYF	TGTGCCAGCAGTTCCCTCACGGACAGCTCCTACGAGCAGTACTTC
-	TRBJ2-5	TRBV24-1	once	CATSDANLRETQYF	TGTGCCACCAGTGATGCCAACCTTCGGGAGACCCAGTACTTC
TRBD1	TRBJ2-3	TRBV15	-	CATRRTPGTGWDTQYF	TGTGCCACCAGGAGGACCCCCGGGACAGGTTGGGATACGCAGTATTTT
-	TRBJ2-7	TRBV25-1	few	CASSEYRTDLEQYF	TGTGCCAGCAGTGAATACCGGACCGACTTGGAGCAGTACTTC
TRBD1	TRBJ1-2	TRBV27	-	CASRTGSLGYTF	TGTGCCAGCAGGACAGGGTCCTTAGGCTACACCTTC
TRBD1	TRBJ1-2	TRBV29-1	-	CSALTGGPFGYTF	TGCAGCGCTCTTACAGGGGGCCCTTTTGGCTACACCTTC
-	TRBJ1-1	TRBV4-2	-	CASSQDSLPLGTEAFF	TGTGCCAGCAGCCAAGACTCGTTACCCCTGGGCACTGAAGCTTTCTTT